Here is one TCR beta chain with its context. What it recognizes is unknown. This CDR3 is also generated by other DNA sequences in the sample. Assay used: immunoSEQ multiplex PCR; TCRdb lists only in-frame clones, some missing. Of about 150,000 clones listed, roughly 87% were seen once; the top ten hold 5% to 5.5%. The entry originates in a study of T cell responses to AZD1222 COVID-19 vaccine. General observations from the study: In the spike-specific TCR repertoire, nearly half reportedly target unmutated variant regions. Spike-specific TCRs gained breadth and depth after people received two AZD1222 doses.

This TCR was recovered from an adult who received the MenACWY meningococcal vaccine as a control. The sample consisted of peripheral blood, taken 28 days after the second dose of the MenACWY control vaccine.

CDR3 in DNA: TGCGCCAGCAGCCAAGATAGAGGGTCCTACAATGAGCAGTTCTTC. Translation gives CASSQDRGSYNEQFF. The gene calls are TRBV4-3 and TRBJ2-1; D is perhaps TRBD2 (5 bases). Trimming pared 0 bases from V and 1 base from J, leaving 7 bases between. CDR1 and CDR2 from the germline V gene are LGHNA and YSLEER. This CDR3 is built from 15 residues.